This TCR beta chain emerged from a study of blood T cell repertoires in COVID-19. Profiled with immunoSEQ multiplex PCR; TCRdb holds only in-frame clones, not every one. Of 100,000 to 150,000 clones detected, approximately 81% appear once; the ten largest clones hold about 3.8%. V lost 2 bases, J lost 4 bases, and 10 bases lay in between. Germline V lookup: CDR1 SGHRS, CDR2 YFSETQ. The CDR3 spans 13 residues. The TCR originated in a man aged 55 to 70 with acute or convalescent COVID-19. Sequencing was done on a sample of peripheral blood. This chain links TRBV5-1 with TRBJ2-7, with D unclear. The CDR3 is CASSLFTPYEQYF. The CDR3 nucleotides read TGCGCCAGCAGCTTATTCACTCCTTACGAGCAGTACTTC.